This TCR beta chain was identified in a study of blood T cell repertoires in COVID-19. Overall study context: COVID-19 samples, acute and convalescent, were from the United States, Italy and Spain.

This CDR3 has 14 residues. Per the germline V gene, CDR1 is SGHNT and CDR2 is YYREEE (reference sequence). Trimming stripped 0 bases from V and 2 bases from J, with 9 bases between. In the original analysis: Reference gene primers were amplified, and this amplification served to estimate nucleated cell counts. The data were produced by immunoSEQ multiplex PCR, yet TCRdb's version contains in-frame clones alone and is incomplete. Clone size and the V and J calls come from that table; the DNA yielded D and trimming. This table holds around 300,000 clones, about four fifths found once. This receptor was taken from a man under 40 with active or convalescent COVID-19. Sequenced material: peripheral blood. V usage is TRBV5-4 and J usage is TRBJ2-7, with D perhaps matching TRBD2 (6 bases). The CDR3 nucleotides read TGTGCCAGCAGCTTGGCGGGAGTTCCCTACGAGCAGTACTTC. Encoded protein: CASSLAGVPYEQYF.